These T cell receptor beta chains were read from a single sample in a study of blood T cell repertoires in COVID-19. Sequencing was performed with immunoSEQ multiplex PCR; in TCRdb, only in-frame clones are kept and a portion is missing. The sample has about 200,000 clones; nearly 90% are singletons. Sequenced material: peripheral blood. The receptors stem from a man aged 50-60 years with COVID-19, enrolled during active disease. CDR3s include the opening cysteine and the closing phenylalanine or tryptophan. Fields, in order: D gene, J gene, clone size, V gene, CDR3 DNA, CDR3 protein. A D gene is named only where the DNA matches it firmly. Clone size, where shown, is once, few, many, or a class for clones that have expanded.

.,TRBJ2-1,.,TRBV28,TGTGCCAGCAGTTTATGGGGGACACAATACAATGAGCAGTTCTTC,CASSLWGTQYNEQFF
.,TRBJ1-2,.,TRBV19,TGTGCCAGTAGTATTGGACACCCAACCAGTGGTGGCTACACCTTC,CASSIGHPTSGGYTF
.,TRBJ2-1,.,TRBV19,TGTGCCAGTAGTATCACCCGACAGCAGTATTACAATGAGCAGTTCTTC,CASSITRQQYYNEQFF
TRBD1,TRBJ2-1,.,TRBV18,TGTGCCAGCTCACCCGGGACAGGGCACAATGAGCAGTTCTTC,CASSPGTGHNEQFF
TRBD2,TRBJ2-2,.,TRBV2,TGTGCCAGCAAACCGGGACTAGCGACGTCCGGGGAGCTGTTTTTT,CASKPGLATSGELFF
TRBD2,TRBJ2-1,.,TRBV7-9,TGTGCCAGCAGCTCATGGGGGGGAGCAGGCAATGAGCAGTTCTTC,CASSSWGGAGNEQFF
.,TRBJ2-7,once,TRBV7-9,TGTGCCAGCAGCTTACTCCAGGGTGAGCAGTACTTC,CASSLLQGEQYF
.,TRBJ1-1,.,TRBV5-1,TGCGCCAGCAGCTTACGACAGCTGAACACTGAAGCTTTCTTT,CASSLRQLNTEAFF
TRBD2,TRBJ2-3,.,TRBV3-1/TRBV3-2,TGTGCCAGCAGCCAAGTAGCGGGAAACACAGATACGCAGTATTTT,CASSQVAGNTDTQYF
.,TRBJ2-1,few,TRBV7-9,TGTGTGGGGAGCCCCTACAATGAGCAGTTCTTC,CVGSPYNEQFF
.,TRBJ1-1,.,TRBV18,TGTGCCAGCTCACCACGAGAGCTTTCCCCCGCTGAAGCTTTCTTT,CASSPRELSPAEAFF
TRBD1,TRBJ2-7,few,TRBV2,TGTGCCAGCAGTGGAGGCCCTGGGACAGGCCTCTCCCTATACGAGCAGTACTTC,CASSGGPGTGLSLYEQYF
TRBD1,TRBJ2-6,.,TRBV5-1,TGCGCCAGCAGTCACGGACAGGGGAGGTTTACCGGGGCCAACGTCCTGACTTTC,CASSHGQGRFTGANVLTF
TRBD2,TRBJ2-7,few,TRBV12-3/TRBV12-4,TGTGCCAGCAGGCTAGCGGGGGGTTACGAGCAGTACTTC,CASRLAGGYEQYF
TRBD2,TRBJ2-3,.,TRBV12-5,TGTGCTAGTGGTTTGGGCCCCCTAGCGGGAGCCCCAGATACGCAGTATTTT,CASGLGPLAGAPDTQYF
.,TRBJ1-3,.,TRBV19,TGTGCCAGTATCCGCGGAGGGTCAGGAAACACCATATATTTT,CASIRGGSGNTIYF
TRBD1,TRBJ2-1,.,TRBV7-6,TGTGCCAGCAGCGGCCGACAGGGGCACTACAATGAGCAGTTCTTC,CASSGRQGHYNEQFF
TRBD1,TRBJ2-7,.,TRBV28,TGTGCCAGCAGTTTCTCTTCGGGACAGATCTACTCCTACGAGCAGTACTTC,CASSFSSGQIYSYEQYF
TRBD2,TRBJ2-1,.,TRBV5-1,TGCGCCAGCAGTTCTCCTAGCGGGTGGGGTGAGCAGTTCTTC,CASSSPSGWGEQFF
TRBD1,TRBJ1-2,.,TRBV15,TGTGCCACCAGCAGAGACAGGGGGCCGGATGGCTACACCTTC,CATSRDRGPDGYTF
TRBD2,TRBJ2-7,.,TRBV9,TGTGCCAGCAGCGTGGGACTAGCGGGAGATGGGGCGCAGTACTTC,CASSVGLAGDGAQYF
.,TRBJ2-5,.,TRBV13,TGTGCCAGCAGCTTAGGGGACAGCTCCCAAGAGACCCAGTACTTC,CASSLGDSSQETQYF
.,TRBJ2-4,.,TRBV28,TGTGCCAGCAACCCACCGGGAGCGTTAGCCAAAAACATTCAGTACTTC,CASNPPGALAKNIQYF
.,TRBJ2-1,.,TRBV5-1,TGCGCCAGCAGCTTTTCCGGGACTGGCTACAATGAGCAGTTCTTC,CASSFSGTGYNEQFF
.,TRBJ1-2,.,TRBV5-6,TGTGCCAGCAGCTTGGGACAAGGGGACTATGGCTACACCTTC,CASSLGQGDYGYTF
.,TRBJ2-3,.,TRBV29-1,TGCAGCGTTGATTCGGGATCTCGCACAGATACGCAGTATTTT,CSVDSGSRTDTQYF
TRBD1,TRBJ1-5,once,TRBV27,TGTGCCAGCAGTTTAGGACAGGGTTACAATCAGCCCCAGCATTTT,CASSLGQGYNQPQHF
TRBD2,TRBJ2-3,.,TRBV4-2,TGTGCCAGCAGCCAAGATTCCGGGACTAGCGGGAGCAAATGGGGAGATACGCAGTATTTT,CASSQDSGTSGSKWGDTQYF
TRBD2,TRBJ2-3,.,TRBV5-1,TGCGCCAGCAGCGTGGGACTAGCCCGTGGCACAGATACGCAGTATTTT,CASSVGLARGTDTQYF
.,TRBJ2-3,once,TRBV6-2/TRBV6-3,TGTGCCAGCAGCCAGCCTATACAGGGTTGGGGCACAGATACGCAGTATTTT,CASSQPIQGWGTDTQYF
TRBD1,TRBJ2-1,.,TRBV7-8,TGTGCCAGCAGCACAACCGGGACAGGAGTCTACAATGAGCAGTTCTTC,CASSTTGTGVYNEQFF
.,TRBJ2-7,.,TRBV2,TGTGCCAGCAGTGGTAACAACTACGAGCAGTACTTC,CASSGNNYEQYF
.,TRBJ2-2,.,TRBV24-1,TGTGCCACCCTAGGGGCGAACACCGGGGAGCTGTTTTTT,CATLGANTGELFF
.,TRBJ2-3,.,TRBV27,TGTGCCAGCAGCCACGATTACGGTGTGGGAGTAGCTACAGATACGCAGTATTTT,CASSHDYGVGVATDTQYF
TRBD1,TRBJ2-1,.,TRBV4-1,TGCGCCAGCAGCCAAGATCAGGCAGGGGGTCTAGGTGAGCAGTTCTTC,CASSQDQAGGLGEQFF
TRBD1,TRBJ2-5,.,TRBV5-1,TGCGCCAGCAGCCTGCGGACAGGGCAAGAGACCCAGTACTTC,CASSLRTGQETQYF
TRBD2,TRBJ2-2,.,TRBV9,TGTGCCAGCAGCATCAGTAGCGGGGGGTTCCCGACCGGGGAGCTGTTTTTT,CASSISSGGFPTGELFF
.,TRBJ1-2,.,TRBV12-3/TRBV12-4,TGTGCCAGCAGTTTCGCAGGAAACTATGGCTACACCTTC,CASSFAGNYGYTF
.,TRBJ1-6,.,TRBV5-5,TGTGCCAGCAGCTTTGGGGGGGAGCCGATACTCTCCTATAATTCACCCCTCCACTTT,CASSFGGEPILSYNSPLHF
.,TRBJ1-2,once,TRBV7-2,TGTGCCAGCAGCTTGGAGGGCTGGGACTATGGCTACACCTTC,CASSLEGWDYGYTF
TRBD1,TRBJ2-4,.,TRBV7-2,TGTGCCAGCAGCCCGACAGGGGTCGGGAAGGACATTCAGTACTTC,CASSPTGVGKDIQYF
TRBD1,TRBJ2-3,.,TRBV10-3,TGTGCCATCAGTGAGTCACGCGGACAGGGGGTGCGGGATACGCAGTATTTT,CAISESRGQGVRDTQYF
.,TRBJ1-1,.,TRBV6-5,TGTGCCAGCATCCGGAACACTGAAGCTTTCTTT,CASIRNTEAFF
.,TRBJ1-1,.,TRBV7-2,TGTGCCAGCAGCTTAGGGCTCACGAACACTGAAGCTTTCTTT,CASSLGLTNTEAFF
TRBD2,TRBJ2-3,.,TRBV2,TGTGCCAGCAGCGGACTAGCGGGGGGAACAGATACGCAGTATTTT,CASSGLAGGTDTQYF
.,TRBJ2-1,.,TRBV27,TGTGCCAGCAGCTCCGGGAGAAGCTCCTACAATGAGCAGTTCTTC,CASSSGRSSYNEQFF
.,TRBJ1-1,.,TRBV6-5,TGTGCCAGCATTATGGACAGAACGAACACTGAAGCTTTCTTT,CASIMDRTNTEAFF
.,TRBJ1-1,.,TRBV7-2,TGTGCCAGCAGCCCGGGTCGGGGGTCCACTGAAGCTTTCTTT,CASSPGRGSTEAFF
.,TRBJ2-5,.,TRBV7-9,TGTGCCAGCAGCGCAAGTCGGGACTTTCAAGAGACCCAGTACTTC,CASSASRDFQETQYF